One sample yielded the 18 T cell receptor beta chains listed below, sequenced in a study of blood T cell repertoires in COVID-19. Here immunoSEQ multiplex PCR was the method, and the copy in TCRdb shows in-frame clones only, minus some. The table has 90,000 to 100,000 clones, about 80% seen once. What was sequenced was peripheral blood. The receptors come from a man between 65 and 85 years old with acute or convalescent COVID-19.

The chain recombines TRBV18 with TRBJ1-5; 8 positions agree with TRBD1. Germline V gene sequence: CDR1 KGHSH, CDR2 LQKENI. After removal of 9 bases from V and 0 bases from J, the junction contained 7 bases not matched to a gene. This CDR3 has 15 residues. The CDR3 spells CASRKQGDSNQPQHF. CDR3 sequence (DNA): TGTGCCAGTCGCAAACAGGGGGATAGCAATCAGCCCCAGCATTTT.

V gene TRBV5-5 combines with J gene TRBJ2-7; 9 bases map to TRBD1. V was clipped by 1 base and J by 6 bases; unmatched bases: 2. In germline, CDR1 is SGHKS, CDR2 YYEKEE (reference sequence). CDR3 length: 13 residues. CDR3 sequence: CASSLMTGGEQYF. Written as DNA, the CDR3 is TGTGCCAGCAGCTTGATGACAGGGGGCGAGCAGTACTTC.

The chain links TRBV15 to TRBJ2-3; 8 bases align to TRBD1. V shed 0 bases, J shed 5 bases, and the junction held 7 bases outside the gene matches. Germline values: CDR1 LNHNV, CDR2 YYDKDF (reference sequence). The CDR3 is 16 residues long. CDR3 region: CATSRDRTGSKDTQYF. CDR3 nucleotide sequence: TGTGCCACCAGCAGAGATAGGACAGGGTCAAAAGATACGCAGTATTTT. The complete variable domain, with remaining parts taken from reference TRBV15 and TRBJ2-3, reads DAMVIQNPRYQVTQFGKPVTLSCSQTLNHNVMYWYQQKSSQAPKLLFHYYDKDFNNEADTPDNFQSRRPNTSFCFLDIRSPGLGDTAMYLCATSRDRTGSKDTQYFGPGTRLTVL.

V gene TRBV7-9 combines with J gene TRBJ2-7, with 7 bases lining up with TRBD2. The CDR3 covers 15 residues. Germline loops: CDR1 SEHNR, CDR2 FQNEAQ (reference sequence). The J segment lost 4 bases and the V segment lost 3 bases, leaving 9 bases of the junction unmatched. The DNA for the CDR3 is TGTGCCAGCAGCTTCGTTCAAGCGGGAATTTACGAGCAGTACTTC. This gives the protein CASSFVQAGIYEQYF.

The V and J genes are TRBV5-1 and TRBJ1-2, with 10 bases that match TRBD1. This CDR3 has 14 amino acids. The germline CDR1 and CDR2 sequences are SGHRS and YFSETQ. J lost 6 bases, V lost 4 bases, and 6 bases had no gene match. This CDR3 is CASSVADRGNGYTF. Written as DNA, the CDR3 is TGCGCCAGCAGCGTGGCGGACAGGGGGAATGGCTACACCTTC. Supplemented by reference TRBV5-1 and TRBJ1-2, the full variable domain reads KAGVTQTPRYLIKTRGQQVTLSCSPISGHRSVSWYQQTPGQGLQFLFEYFSETQRNKGNFPGRFSGRQFSNSRSEMNVSTLELGDSALYLCASSVADRGNGYTFGSGTRLTVV.

V is TRBV7-2 and J is TRBJ1-6, with TRBD1 matching over 7 bases. Losses at the gene ends were 3 bases for V and 6 bases for J; bases not matched to a gene: 5. There are 15 residues in the CDR3. CDR1 and CDR2 (germline): SGHTA, FQGNSA. CDR3 loop: CASSFFRDSNSPLHF. In nucleotides, the CDR3 is TGTGCCAGCAGCTTCTTCCGGGACAGTAATTCACCCCTCCACTTT. Looking up the rest from reference TRBV7-2 and TRBJ1-6 gives the full variable domain: GAGVSQSPSNKVTEKGKDVELRCDPISGHTALYWYRQSLGQGLEFLIYFQGNSAPDKSGLPSDRFSAERTGGSVSTLTIQRTQQEDSAVYLCASSFFRDSNSPLHFGNGTRLTVT.

The rearrangement links TRBV28 to TRBJ2-1; 14 nucleotides align to TRBD2. This CDR3 has 15 amino acids. The germline gives CDR1 MDHEN, CDR2 SYDVKM. The trim removed 11 bases at V and 2 bases at J, leaving 5 bases unmatched. The CDR3, as DNA: TGTGCCGGAAGGGGACTAGCGGGAGCCTACAATGAGCAGTTCTTC. It specifies CAGRGLAGAYNEQFF. Together with reference TRBV28 and TRBJ2-1, the CDR3 gives the full variable domain: DVKVTQSSRYLVKRTGEKVFLECVQDMDHENMFWYRQDPGLGLRLIYFSYDVKMKEKGDIPEGYSVSREKKERFSLILESASTNQTSMYLCAGRGLAGAYNEQFFGPGTRLTVL.

This chain joins TRBV10-3 and TRBJ1-6, with 7 bases that match TRBD1. Germline V CDR1 and CDR2: ENHRY, SYGVKD. V lost 0 bases to trimming and J lost 9 bases; unmatched junction nucleotides: 11. This CDR3 has 17 amino acids. CDR3 sequence: CAISESGLQGMGSPLHF. The CDR3 coding sequence is TGTGCCATCAGTGAGTCCGGCTTACAGGGGATGGGTTCACCCCTCCACTTT.

The rearrangement links TRBV20-1 to TRBJ2-1; D is perhaps TRBD2 (5 bases). Germline values: CDR1 DFQATT, CDR2 SNEGSKA (reference sequence). V gave up 3 bases and J gave up 1 base, with 13 bases separating them. CDR3 length: 15 amino acids. In DNA form, the CDR3 reads TGCAGTGCTAGTAGCGCACCTGGATCCTACAATGAGCAGTTCTTC. This sequence encodes CSASSAPGSYNEQFF.

This rearrangement joins TRBV4-1 to TRBJ2-1, with TRBD1 matching over 10 bases. Trimming at V came to 0 bases and at J to 12 bases, leaving 11 bases not matched to a gene. CDR1 and CDR2 (germline): MGHRA, YSYEKL. The CDR3 contains 16 residues. CDR3 nucleotides: TGCGCCAGCAGCCAAGATGGGACAGGGGTCATCTCCGGGCAGTTCTTC. It specifies CASSQDGTGVISGQFF.

This chain joins TRBV6-5 and TRBJ1-1; tentative D call: TRBD1 (5 bases). Germline V lookup: CDR1 MNHEY, CDR2 SVGAGI. The CDR3 sequence is 15 residues long. Trimming took 3 bases from V and 1 from J, leaving 12 bases between them. The CDR3 DNA sequence: TGTGCCAGCAGTTATACTCACAGGTCGAACACTGAAGCTTTCTTT. Protein product: CASSYTHRSNTEAFF.

The sample holds one count of this clone. The gene calls are TRBV14 and TRBJ2-5; D gene uncertain. The CDR3 contains 13 residues. Germline loops: CDR1 SGHDN, CDR2 FVKESK. Trimming pared 1 base from V and 5 bases from J, leaving 8 bases between. The chain's CDR3 is CASSQGSRETQYF. In DNA, the CDR3 is TGTGCCAGCAGCCAAGGAAGCCGGGAGACCCAGTACTTC. The whole variable domain, filled in from reference TRBV14 and TRBJ2-5, reads EAGVTQFPSHSVIEKGQTVTLRCDPISGHDNLYWYRRVMGKEIKFLLHFVKESKQDESGMPNNRFLAERTGGTYSTLKVQPAELEDSGVYFCASSQGSRETQYFGPGTRLLVL.

J is TRBJ2-7 and V is TRBV5-4; unclear D gene. V lost 1 base to trimming and J lost 0 bases, with 8 bases between them. The CDR3 extends over 14 amino acids. Germline V CDR1 and CDR2: SGHNT, YYREEE (reference sequence). CDR3 sequence reads: CASSLNQASYEQYF. The CDR3 DNA follows: TGTGCCAGCAGCTTGAATCAGGCCTCCTACGAGCAGTACTTC.

This sequence joins TRBV19 and TRBJ1-2; D is unclear. CDR1 is LNHDA, CDR2 SQIVND, per germline (reference sequence). This CDR3 spans 16 amino acids. Trimming took 6 bases from V and 6 from J, leaving 23 bases between them. CDR3 sequence: CASRMLSGIPSHGYTF. As DNA, the CDR3 is TGTGCCAGTAGAATGCTTTCAGGAATCCCGTCCCATGGCTACACCTTC.

The DNA of the CDR3 is TGCGCCAGCAGCCAGGGAGAAAGGGAAGGGCAGCCCCAGCATTTT. Protein: CASSQGEREGQPQHF. V usage is TRBV4-1 and J usage is TRBJ1-5; D unresolved. From germline, CDR1 is MGHRA and CDR2 YSYEKL. V shed 3 bases and J shed 7 bases, with 16 bases lying between them. The CDR3 runs 15 residues.

This clone was counted between two and nine times. At the DNA level, this CDR3 is encoded by other sequences in the same sample as well. The rearrangement uses TRBV20-1 and TRBJ2-1; D remains unclear. In germline, CDR1 is DFQATT, CDR2 SNEGSKA (reference sequence). CDR3 length: 11 residues. Deletions cut 3 bases from V and 6 bases from J, with 6 bases between. CDR3 nucleotide sequence: TGCAGTGCTAGGGAGAGCAATGAGCAGTTCTTC. This sequence encodes CSARESNEQFF.

A remark on this clone: This sample includes further DNA sequences coding for the same CDR3. This rearrangement joins TRBV18 to TRBJ1-4, with 10 positions matching TRBD1. Per the germline V gene, CDR1 is KGHSH and CDR2 is LQKENI. V shed 6 bases, J shed 5 bases, and the junction held 0 bases outside the gene matches. CDR3 length: 13 residues. The CDR3 nucleotides read TGTGCCAGCTCGGGACAGGGGAATGAAAAACTGTTTTTT. Its translation: CASSGQGNEKLFF.

This sequence joins TRBV5-6 and TRBJ2-7, with 8 bases matching TRBD1. The CDR3 runs to 14 residues. The germline CDR1 and CDR2 sequences are SGHDT and YYEEEE. Trimming removed 2 bases from V and 3 bases from J; junction bases left unmatched: 4. The CDR3 coding sequence is TGTGCCAGCAGCTTAGGGACAGGATTCTACGAGCAGTACTTC. Amino acids: CASSLGTGFYEQYF.